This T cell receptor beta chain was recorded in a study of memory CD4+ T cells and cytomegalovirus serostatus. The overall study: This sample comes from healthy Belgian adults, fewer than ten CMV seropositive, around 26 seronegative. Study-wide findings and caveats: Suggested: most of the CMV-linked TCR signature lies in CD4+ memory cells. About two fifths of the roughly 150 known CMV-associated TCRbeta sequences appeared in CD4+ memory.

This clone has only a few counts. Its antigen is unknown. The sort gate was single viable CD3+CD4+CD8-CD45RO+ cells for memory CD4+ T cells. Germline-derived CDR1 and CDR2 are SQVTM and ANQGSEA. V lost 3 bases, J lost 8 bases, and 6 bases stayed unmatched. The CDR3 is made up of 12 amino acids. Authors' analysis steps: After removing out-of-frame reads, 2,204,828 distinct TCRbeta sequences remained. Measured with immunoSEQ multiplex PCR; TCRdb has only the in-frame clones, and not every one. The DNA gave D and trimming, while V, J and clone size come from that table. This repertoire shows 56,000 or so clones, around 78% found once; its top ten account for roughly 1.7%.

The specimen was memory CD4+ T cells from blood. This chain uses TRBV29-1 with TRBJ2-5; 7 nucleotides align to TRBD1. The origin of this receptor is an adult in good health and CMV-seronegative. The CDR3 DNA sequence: TGCAGCGTTGATTCGACAGGGCGAACCCAGTACTTC. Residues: CSVDSTGRTQYF.